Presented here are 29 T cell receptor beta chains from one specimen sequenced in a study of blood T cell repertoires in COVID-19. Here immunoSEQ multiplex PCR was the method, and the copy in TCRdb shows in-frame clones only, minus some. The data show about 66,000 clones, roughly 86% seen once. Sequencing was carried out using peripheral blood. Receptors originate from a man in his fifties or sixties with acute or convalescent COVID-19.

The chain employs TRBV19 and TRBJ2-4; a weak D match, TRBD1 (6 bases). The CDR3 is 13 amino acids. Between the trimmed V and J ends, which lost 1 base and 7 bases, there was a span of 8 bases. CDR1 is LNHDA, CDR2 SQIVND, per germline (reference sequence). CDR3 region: CASSIGTGNIQYF. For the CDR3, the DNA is TGTGCCAGTAGTATAGGAACAGGGAACATTCAGTACTTC.

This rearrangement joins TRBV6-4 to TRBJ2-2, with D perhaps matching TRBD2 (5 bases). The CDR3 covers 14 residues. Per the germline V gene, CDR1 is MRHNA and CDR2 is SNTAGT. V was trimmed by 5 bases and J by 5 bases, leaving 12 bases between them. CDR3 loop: CASSPLWRTGELFF. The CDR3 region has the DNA TGTGCCAGCAGTCCCCTATGGAGGACCGGGGAGCTGTTTTTT.

The CDR3 nucleotides read TGTGCCAGCAGTTTGGGACAGGTTTACACCGGGGAGCTGTTTTTT. The encoded protein is CASSLGQVYTGELFF. The V call is TRBV2, the J call TRBJ2-2; TRBD1 matches at 8 bases. From germline, CDR1 is SNHLY and CDR2 FYNNEI. The CDR3 runs 15 residues. The V segment lost 5 bases and the J segment 3 bases; nucleotides outside the gene matches: 5.

The CDR3 region is CASSTRQGSPLHF. The CDR3 bases are TGTGCCAGCAGTACACGACAGGGATCACCCCTCCACTTT. The V gene is TRBV27, the J gene TRBJ1-6; 7 bases are a match to TRBD1. The CDR3 spans 13 residues. V was pared by 5 bases and J by 10 bases, with 5 bases of the junction left unmatched. The germline V gene has CDR1 MNHEY and CDR2 SMNVEV (reference sequence).

CDR3: CASSPSDTYNEQFF. CDR3 in DNA: TGTGCCAGCTCACCTAGCGACACCTACAATGAGCAGTTCTTC. V and J are TRBV18 and TRBJ2-1, with D possibly TRBD2 on 5 matching bases. Per the germline V gene, CDR1 is KGHSH and CDR2 is LQKENI. Trimming stripped 3 bases from V and 2 bases from J, with 8 bases between. CDR3 length: 14 residues.

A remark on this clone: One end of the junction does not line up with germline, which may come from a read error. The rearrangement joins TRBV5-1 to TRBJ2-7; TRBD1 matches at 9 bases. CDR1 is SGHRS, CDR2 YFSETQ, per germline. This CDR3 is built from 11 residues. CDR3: CASSTGTGFNF. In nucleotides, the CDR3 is TGCGCCAGCAGCACCGGGACAGGGTTCAACTTC.

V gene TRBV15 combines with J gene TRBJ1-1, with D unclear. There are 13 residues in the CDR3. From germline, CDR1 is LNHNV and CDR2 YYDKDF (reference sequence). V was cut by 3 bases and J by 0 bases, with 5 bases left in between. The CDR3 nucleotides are TGTGCCACCAGCAGGGGCGTGAACACTGAAGCTTTCTTT. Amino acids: CATSRGVNTEAFF.

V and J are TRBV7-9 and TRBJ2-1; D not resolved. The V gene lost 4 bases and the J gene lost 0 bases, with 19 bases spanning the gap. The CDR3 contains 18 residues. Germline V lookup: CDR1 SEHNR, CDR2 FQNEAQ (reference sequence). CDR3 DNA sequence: TGTGCCAGCAGCTGGTCCCAAGGCGCGGCGAGCTCCTACAATGAGCAGTTCTTC. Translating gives CASSWSQGAASSYNEQFF.

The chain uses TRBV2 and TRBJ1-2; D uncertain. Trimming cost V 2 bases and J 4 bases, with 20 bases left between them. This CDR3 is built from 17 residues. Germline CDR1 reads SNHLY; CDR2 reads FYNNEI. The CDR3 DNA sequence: TGTGCCAGCAGTGAATGGAGGGTAGGGCCGCCGGGCTATGGCTACACCTTC. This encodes CASSEWRVGPPGYGYTF. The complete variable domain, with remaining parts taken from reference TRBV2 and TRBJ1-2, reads EPEVTQTPSHQVTQMGQEVILRCVPISNHLYFYWYRQILGQKVEFLVSFYNNEISEKSEIFDDQFSVERPDGSNFTLKIRSTKLEDSAMYFCASSEWRVGPPGYGYTFGSGTRLTVV.

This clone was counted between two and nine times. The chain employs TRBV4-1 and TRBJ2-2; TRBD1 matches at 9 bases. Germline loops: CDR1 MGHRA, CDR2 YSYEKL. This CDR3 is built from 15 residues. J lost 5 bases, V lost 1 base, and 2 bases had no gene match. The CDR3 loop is CASSQGQGETGELFF. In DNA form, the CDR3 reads TGCGCCAGCAGCCAAGGACAGGGGGAAACCGGGGAGCTGTTTTTT.

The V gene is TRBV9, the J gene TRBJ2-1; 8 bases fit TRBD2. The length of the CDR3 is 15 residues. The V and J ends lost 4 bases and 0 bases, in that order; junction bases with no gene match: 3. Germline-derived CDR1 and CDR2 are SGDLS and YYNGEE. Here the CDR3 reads CASSTGGSSYNEQFF. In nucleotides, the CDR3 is TGTGCCAGCAGCACGGGGGGGAGCTCCTACAATGAGCAGTTCTTC.

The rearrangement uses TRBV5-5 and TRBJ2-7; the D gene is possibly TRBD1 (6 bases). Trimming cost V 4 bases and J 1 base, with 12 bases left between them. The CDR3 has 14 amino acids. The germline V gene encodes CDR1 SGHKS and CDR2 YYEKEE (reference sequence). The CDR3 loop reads CASSPEQGSYEQYF. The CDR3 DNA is TGTGCCAGCAGCCCGGAACAGGGTTCCTACGAGCAGTACTTC. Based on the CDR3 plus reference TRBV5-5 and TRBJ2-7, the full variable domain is DAGVTQSPTHLIKTRGQQVTLRCSPISGHKSVSWYQQVLGQGPQFIFQYYEKEERGRGNFPDRFSARQFPNYSSELNVNALLLGDSALYLCASSPEQGSYEQYFGPGTRLTVT.

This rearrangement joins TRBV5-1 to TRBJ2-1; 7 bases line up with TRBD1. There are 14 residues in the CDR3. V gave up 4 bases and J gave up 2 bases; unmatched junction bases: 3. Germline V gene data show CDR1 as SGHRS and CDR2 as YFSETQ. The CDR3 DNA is TGCGCCAGCAGCCGGACAGGAACCTACAATGAGCAGTTCTTC. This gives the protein CASSRTGTYNEQFF.

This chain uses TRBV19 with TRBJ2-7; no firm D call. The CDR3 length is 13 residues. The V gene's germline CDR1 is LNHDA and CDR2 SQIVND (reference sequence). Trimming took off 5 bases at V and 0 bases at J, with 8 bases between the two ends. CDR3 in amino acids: CASSFGNSYEQYF. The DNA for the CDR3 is TGTGCCAGTAGTTTTGGCAACTCCTACGAGCAGTACTTC.

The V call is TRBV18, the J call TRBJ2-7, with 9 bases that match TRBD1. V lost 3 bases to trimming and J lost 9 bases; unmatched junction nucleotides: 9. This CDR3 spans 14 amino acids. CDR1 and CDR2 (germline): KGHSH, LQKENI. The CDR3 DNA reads TGTGCCAGCTCACCCGGGACAGAGACAGGGGGGCAGTACTTC. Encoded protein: CASSPGTETGGQYF.

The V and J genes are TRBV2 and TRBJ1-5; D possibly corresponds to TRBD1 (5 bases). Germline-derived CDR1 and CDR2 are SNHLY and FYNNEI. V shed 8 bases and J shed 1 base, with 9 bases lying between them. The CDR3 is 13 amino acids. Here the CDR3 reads CASEEGSNQPQHF. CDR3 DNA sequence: TGTGCCAGCGAGGAGGGGAGCAATCAGCCCCAGCATTTT.

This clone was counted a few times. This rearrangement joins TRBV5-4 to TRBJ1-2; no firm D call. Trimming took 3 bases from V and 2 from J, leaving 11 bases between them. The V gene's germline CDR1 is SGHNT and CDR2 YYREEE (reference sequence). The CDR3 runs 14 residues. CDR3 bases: TGTGCCAGCAGCTCAATGACGGGGAACTATGGCTACACCTTC. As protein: CASSSMTGNYGYTF.

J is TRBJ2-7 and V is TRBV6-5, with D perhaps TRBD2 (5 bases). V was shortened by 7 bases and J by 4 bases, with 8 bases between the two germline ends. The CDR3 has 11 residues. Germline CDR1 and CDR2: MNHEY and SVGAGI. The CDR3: CASTRGYEQYF. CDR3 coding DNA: TGTGCCAGCACACGAGGGTACGAGCAGTACTTC.

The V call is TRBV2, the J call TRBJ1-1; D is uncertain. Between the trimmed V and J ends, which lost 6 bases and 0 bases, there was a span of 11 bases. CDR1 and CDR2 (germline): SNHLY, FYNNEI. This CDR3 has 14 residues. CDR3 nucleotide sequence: TGTGCCAGCAGGGCAGTTCTTATGAACACTGAAGCTTTCTTT. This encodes CASRAVLMNTEAFF. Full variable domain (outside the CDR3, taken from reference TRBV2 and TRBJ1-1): EPEVTQTPSHQVTQMGQEVILRCVPISNHLYFYWYRQILGQKVEFLVSFYNNEISEKSEIFDDQFSVERPDGSNFTLKIRSTKLEDSAMYFCASRAVLMNTEAFFGQGTRLTVV.

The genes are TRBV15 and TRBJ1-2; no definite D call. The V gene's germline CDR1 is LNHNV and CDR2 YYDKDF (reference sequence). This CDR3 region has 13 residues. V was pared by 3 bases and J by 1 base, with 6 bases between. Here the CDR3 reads CATSRNINYGYTF. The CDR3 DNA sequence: TGTGCCACCAGCAGGAACATTAACTATGGCTACACCTTC. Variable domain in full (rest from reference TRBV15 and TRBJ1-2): DAMVIQNPRYQVTQFGKPVTLSCSQTLNHNVMYWYQQKSSQAPKLLFHYYDKDFNNEADTPDNFQSRRPNTSFCFLDIRSPGLGDTAMYLCATSRNINYGYTFGSGTRLTVV.

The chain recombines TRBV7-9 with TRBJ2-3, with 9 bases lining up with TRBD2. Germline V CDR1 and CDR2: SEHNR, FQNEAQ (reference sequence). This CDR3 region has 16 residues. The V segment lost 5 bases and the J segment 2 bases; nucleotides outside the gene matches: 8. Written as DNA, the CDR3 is TGTGCCAGCAGCAAACAAGCGGGGGGAAACACAGATACGCAGTATTTT. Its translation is CASSKQAGGNTDTQYF.

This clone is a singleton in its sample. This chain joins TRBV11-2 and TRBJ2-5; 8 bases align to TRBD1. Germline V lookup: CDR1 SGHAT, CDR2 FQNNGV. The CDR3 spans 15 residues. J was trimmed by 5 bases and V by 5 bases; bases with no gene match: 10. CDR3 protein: CASSPETGVIETQYF. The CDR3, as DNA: TGTGCCAGCAGCCCGGAGACAGGGGTCATCGAGACCCAGTACTTC.

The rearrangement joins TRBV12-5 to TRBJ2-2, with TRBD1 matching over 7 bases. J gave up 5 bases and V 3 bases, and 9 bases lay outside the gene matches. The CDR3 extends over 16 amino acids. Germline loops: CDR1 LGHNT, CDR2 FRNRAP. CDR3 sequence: CASGFYMTGQTGELFF. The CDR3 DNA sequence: TGTGCTAGTGGTTTTTATATGACAGGGCAAACCGGGGAGCTGTTTTTT.

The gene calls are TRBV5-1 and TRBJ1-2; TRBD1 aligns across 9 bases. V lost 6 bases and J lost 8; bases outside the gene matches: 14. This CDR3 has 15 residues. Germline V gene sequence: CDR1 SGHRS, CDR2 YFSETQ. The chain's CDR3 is CASTQSPGTGSGYTF. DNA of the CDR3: TGCGCCAGCACCCAGTCACCCGGGACAGGGAGCGGCTACACCTTC.

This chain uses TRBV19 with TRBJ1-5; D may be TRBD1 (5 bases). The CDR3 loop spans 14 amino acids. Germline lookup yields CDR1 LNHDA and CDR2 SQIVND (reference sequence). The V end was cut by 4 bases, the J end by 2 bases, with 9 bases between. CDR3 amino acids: CASSTGLGNQPQHF. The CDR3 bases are TGTGCCAGTAGTACGGGACTGGGCAATCAGCCCCAGCATTTT.

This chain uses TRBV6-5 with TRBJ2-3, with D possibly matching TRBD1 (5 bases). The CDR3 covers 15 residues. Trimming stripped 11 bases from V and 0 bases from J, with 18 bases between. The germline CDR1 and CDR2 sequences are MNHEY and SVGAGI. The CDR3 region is CAVDSWGSSTDTQYF. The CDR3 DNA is TGTGCCGTCGACAGCTGGGGCTCTAGCACAGATACGCAGTATTTT.

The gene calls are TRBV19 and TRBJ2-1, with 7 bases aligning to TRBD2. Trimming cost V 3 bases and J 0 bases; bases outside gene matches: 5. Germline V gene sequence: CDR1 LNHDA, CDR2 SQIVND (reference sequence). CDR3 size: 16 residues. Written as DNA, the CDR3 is TGTGCCAGTAGTATCTTGGGAGGGAGCTCCTACAATGAGCAGTTCTTC. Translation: CASSILGGSSYNEQFF.

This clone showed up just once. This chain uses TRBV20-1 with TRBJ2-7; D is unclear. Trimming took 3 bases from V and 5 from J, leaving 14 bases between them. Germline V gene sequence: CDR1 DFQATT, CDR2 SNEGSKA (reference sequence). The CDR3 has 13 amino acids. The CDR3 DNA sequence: TGCAGTGCTAGTAGAGGCCCGGGTAACGAGCAGTACTTC. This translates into CSASRGPGNEQYF.

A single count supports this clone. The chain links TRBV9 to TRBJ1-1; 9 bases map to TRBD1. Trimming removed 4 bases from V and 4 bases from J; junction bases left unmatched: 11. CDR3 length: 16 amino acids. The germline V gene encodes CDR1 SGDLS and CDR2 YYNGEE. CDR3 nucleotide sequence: TGTGCCAGCAGCACCCTGGGACAGGGAGAAGGCACTGAAGCTTTCTTT. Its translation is CASSTLGQGEGTEAFF.